This T cell receptor (beta chain) emerged from a study of beta chain features in type 1 diabetes. Whole-study findings and limits: There was a moderate but significant shortening of TCRB CDR3s in all four CD4+ subsets of Type 1 diabetes patients.

Expressed TCRB transcripts were sequenced, since all the RNA that had been isolated was reverse transcribed. The assay was immunoSEQ multiplex PCR, and TCRdb's table has in-frame clones only and misses some. The top ten clones hold approximately 0.081% of a sample with about 230,000 clones, 15% to 20% of them seen once. V was pared by 6 bases and J by 1 base, with 6 bases of the junction left unmatched. This CDR3 has 15 residues. The germline V gene encodes CDR1 SEHNR and CDR2 FQNEAQ (reference sequence). Sorted populations all had greater than 95% purity. Turning to this clone: Its target is unknown.

The chain employs TRBV7-9 and TRBJ1-1; 9 positions match TRBD1. The sequenced material came from naive CD4+ T cells from blood. The clonotype comes from a man aged 25 to 40 with type 1 diabetes. In DNA, the CDR3 is TGTGCCAGCAGTTTAACAGGGGGCGCGAACACTGAAGCTTTCTTT. Translating it yields CASSLTGGANTEAFF.